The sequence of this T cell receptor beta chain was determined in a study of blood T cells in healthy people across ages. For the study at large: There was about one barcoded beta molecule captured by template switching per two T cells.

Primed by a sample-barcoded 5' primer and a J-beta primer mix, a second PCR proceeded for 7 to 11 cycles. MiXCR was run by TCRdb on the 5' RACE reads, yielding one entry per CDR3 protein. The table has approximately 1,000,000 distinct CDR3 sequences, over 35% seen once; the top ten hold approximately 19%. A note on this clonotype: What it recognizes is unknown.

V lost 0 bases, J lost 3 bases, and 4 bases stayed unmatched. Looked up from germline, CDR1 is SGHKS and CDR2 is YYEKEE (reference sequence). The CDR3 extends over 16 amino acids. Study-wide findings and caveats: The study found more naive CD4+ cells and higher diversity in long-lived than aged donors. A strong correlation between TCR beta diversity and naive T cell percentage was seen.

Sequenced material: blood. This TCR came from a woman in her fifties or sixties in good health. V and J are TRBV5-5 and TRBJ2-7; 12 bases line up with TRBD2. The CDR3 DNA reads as TGTGCCAGCAGCTTGGCCGCGACTAGCGGGAGCTACGAGCAGTACTTC. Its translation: CASSLAATSGSYEQYF. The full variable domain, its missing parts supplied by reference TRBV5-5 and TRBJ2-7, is DAGVTQSPTHLIKTRGQQVTLRCSPISGHKSVSWYQQVLGQGPQFIFQYYEKEERGRGNFPDRFSARQFPNYSSELNVNALLLGDSALYLCASSLAATSGSYEQYFGPGTRLTVT.